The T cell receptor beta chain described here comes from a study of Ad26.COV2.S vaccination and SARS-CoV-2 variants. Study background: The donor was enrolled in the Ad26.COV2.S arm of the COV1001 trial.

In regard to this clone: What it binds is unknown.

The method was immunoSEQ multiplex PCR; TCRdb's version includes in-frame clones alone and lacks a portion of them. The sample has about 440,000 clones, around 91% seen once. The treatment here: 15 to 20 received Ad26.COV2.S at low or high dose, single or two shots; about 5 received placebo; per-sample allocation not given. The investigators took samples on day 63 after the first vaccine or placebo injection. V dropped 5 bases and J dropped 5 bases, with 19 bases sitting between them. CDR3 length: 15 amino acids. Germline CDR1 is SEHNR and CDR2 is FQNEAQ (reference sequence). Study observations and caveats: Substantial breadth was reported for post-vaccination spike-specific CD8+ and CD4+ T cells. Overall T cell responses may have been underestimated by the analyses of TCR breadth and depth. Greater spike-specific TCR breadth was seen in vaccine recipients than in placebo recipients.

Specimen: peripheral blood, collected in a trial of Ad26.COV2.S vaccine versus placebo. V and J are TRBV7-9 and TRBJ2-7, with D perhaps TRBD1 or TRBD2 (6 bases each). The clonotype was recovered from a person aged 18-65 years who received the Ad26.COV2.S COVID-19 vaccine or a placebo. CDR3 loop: CASSPSGSGGHEQYF. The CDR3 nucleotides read TGTGCCAGCAGCCCCTCAGGTTCCGGGGGCCACGAGCAGTACTTC.